The 13 T cell receptor beta chains presented below share a single source sample, sequenced in a study of T cells in Graves' hyperthyroidism and ophthalmopathy. RNA transcripts were the template for amplifying TCR beta CDR3 regions. The HTBI primer set drove a first-round RT-PCR of the TCR CDR3. TCRdb reprocessed the multiplex PCR reads with MiXCR, giving one entry per CDR3 protein. This sample has hundreds of thousands of distinct CDR3 sequences, with roughly 20% found just once. The specimen sequenced was blood. The source of these receptors is a man younger than 40 with Graves' ophthalmopathy.

J is TRBJ1-6 and V is TRBV7-2; D might be TRBD1 (5 bases). The V end was cut by 6 bases, the J end by 4 bases, with 10 bases between. CDR3 length: 14 amino acids. Germline V gene lookup returns CDR1 SGHTA and CDR2 FQGNSA. CDR3 bases: TGTGCCAGCAGTTCGGGGCGGTATAATTCACCCCTCCACTTT. It codes for CASSSGRYNSPLHF.

The rearrangement uses TRBV10-1 and TRBJ1-2; D perhaps matches TRBD1 (6 bases). V shed 10 bases and J shed 0 bases, with 21 bases lying between them. The CDR3 has 16 residues. Germline CDR1 and CDR2: WNHNN and SYGVQD (reference sequence). CDR3 region: CATTPHLDSSNYGYTF. The CDR3 DNA is TGCGCCACCACGCCCCACTTGGACAGTTCTAACTATGGCTACACCTTC.

This clonotype was seen repeatedly, ten times or more. The chain links TRBV6-2 or TRBV6-3 to TRBJ2-5, with D possibly being TRBD2 (6 bases). This CDR3 region has 16 residues. The V gene lost 0 bases and the J gene lost 5 bases, with 16 bases spanning the gap. Germline V lookup: CDR1 MNHEY, CDR2 SVGEGT. The CDR3 is CASSYSIQEGFETQYF. The CDR3, as DNA: TGTGCCAGCAGTTACTCTATTCAGGAGGGCTTCGAGACCCAGTACTTC.

This clonotype has a handful of counts. The CDR3 region has the DNA TGTGCCAGCATCGATCCTAGCGGGAGTTCTGGTACGCAGTATTTT. Its translation is CASIDPSGSSGTQYF. The J gene is TRBJ2-3, the V gene TRBV12-3 or TRBV12-4, with 10 positions matching TRBD2. The CDR3 spans 15 residues. The junction had 12 bases not matched to a gene; V was cut back by 7 bases and J by 8 bases.

CDR3 amino acids: CSARDILAGRGTLLYEQYF. CDR3 nucleotides: TGCAGTGCTAGAGACATCCTAGCGGGACGGGGGACGCTCCTATACGAGCAGTACTTC. The gene calls are TRBV20-1 and TRBJ2-7; 9 bases match TRBD2. Germline V gene lookup returns CDR1 DFQATT and CDR2 SNEGSKA (reference sequence). The CDR3 is 19 amino acids. With V trimmed by 0 bases and J by 4 bases, 19 bases remained unmatched.

This clonotype came up a few times. The chain is built from TRBV29-1 and TRBJ2-1, with TRBD2 matching over 9 bases. The V gene end was trimmed by 6 bases and the J gene end by 3 bases; junction bases not matched to a gene: 3. The CDR3 extends over 13 amino acids. Germline V gene data show CDR1 as SQVTM and CDR2 as ANQGSEA. The DNA of the CDR3 is TGCAGCGTAGAGACTAGCGGCTACAATGAGCAGTTCTTC. It is translated as CSVETSGYNEQFF.

The chain couples TRBV20-1 to TRBJ1-2, with no clear D. Germline V gene data show CDR1 as DFQATT and CDR2 as SNEGSKA (reference sequence). Trimming removed 2 bases from V and 2 bases from J, with 9 bases in between. This CDR3 has 13 residues. The DNA of the CDR3 is TGCAGTGCTAGAAGCCCATTCAACTATGGCTACACCTTC. Its translation: CSARSPFNYGYTF.

This clonotype was counted only a few times. The gene calls are TRBV28 and TRBJ2-2; D gene ambiguous. The length of the CDR3 is 15 residues. Trimming cost V 6 bases and J 5 bases, with 16 bases left between them. CDR1 MDHEN and CDR2 SYDVKM come from the germline V gene. The CDR3 is CASSPTGPPTGELFF. The CDR3 DNA sequence: TGTGCCAGCAGCCCTACCGGACCGCCGACCGGGGAGCTGTTTTTT.

This chain uses TRBV7-9 with TRBJ2-3; D perhaps matches TRBD2 (5 bases). There are 16 residues in the CDR3. V was pared by 1 base and J by 0 bases, with 11 bases between. CDR1 is SEHNR, CDR2 FQNEAQ, per germline (reference sequence). CDR3 nucleotide sequence: TGTGCCAGCAGCTTAGGAGAGCGGCAGAGCACAGATACGCAGTATTTT. Protein: CASSLGERQSTDTQYF.

This clonotype was observed a handful of times. The J gene is TRBJ2-1, the V gene TRBV27, with TRBD2 matching over 10 bases. Germline trimming cut 6 bases from V and 7 bases from J; bases unmatched to any gene: 6. The CDR3 sequence is 14 residues long. In germline, CDR1 is MNHEY, CDR2 SMNVEV (reference sequence). This CDR3 is CASRLGTSANEQFF. As DNA, the CDR3 is TGTGCCAGCAGACTGGGGACTAGCGCGAATGAGCAGTTCTTC.

This chain uses TRBV7-9 with TRBJ2-6; TRBD1 matches at 8 bases. From germline, CDR1 is SEHNR and CDR2 FQNEAQ (reference sequence). There are 17 residues in the CDR3. The junction had 6 bases not matched to a gene; V was cut back by 5 bases and J by 0 bases. The CDR3 loop is CASSRWDRPSGANVLTF. The CDR3 region has the DNA TGTGCCAGCAGCCGGTGGGACAGGCCCTCTGGGGCCAACGTCCTGACTTTC. Full variable domain (remainder filled in from reference TRBV7-9 and TRBJ2-6): DTGVSQNPRHKITKRGQNVTFRCDPISEHNRLYWYRQTLGQGPEFLTYFQNEAQLEKSRLLSDRFSAERPKGSFSTLEIQRTEQGDSAMYLCASSRWDRPSGANVLTFGAGSRLTVL.

This clonotype was counted only a few times. The CDR3 is CASSLSVRLNEKLFF. CDR3 DNA sequence: TGTGCCAGCAGCTTAAGTGTACGGCTTAATGAAAAACTGTTTTTT. The chain combines TRBV7-6 with TRBJ1-4, with D hard to call. The germline V gene has CDR1 SGHVS and CDR2 FNYEAQ. The CDR3 covers 15 residues. Trimming stripped 2 bases from V and 4 bases from J, with 11 bases between.

There are many counts of this clonotype. CDR3 protein: CSPRGGIQETQYF. The CDR3 bases are TGCAGTCCCAGGGGCGGGATTCAAGAGACCCAGTACTTC. The chain has TRBV20-1 and TRBJ2-5, with D tentatively TRBD1 or TRBD2 (6 bases each). The CDR3 consists of 13 residues. Germline CDR1 and CDR2: DFQATT and SNEGSKA (reference sequence). Between the trimmed V and J ends, which lost 8 bases and 2 bases, there was a span of 15 bases.